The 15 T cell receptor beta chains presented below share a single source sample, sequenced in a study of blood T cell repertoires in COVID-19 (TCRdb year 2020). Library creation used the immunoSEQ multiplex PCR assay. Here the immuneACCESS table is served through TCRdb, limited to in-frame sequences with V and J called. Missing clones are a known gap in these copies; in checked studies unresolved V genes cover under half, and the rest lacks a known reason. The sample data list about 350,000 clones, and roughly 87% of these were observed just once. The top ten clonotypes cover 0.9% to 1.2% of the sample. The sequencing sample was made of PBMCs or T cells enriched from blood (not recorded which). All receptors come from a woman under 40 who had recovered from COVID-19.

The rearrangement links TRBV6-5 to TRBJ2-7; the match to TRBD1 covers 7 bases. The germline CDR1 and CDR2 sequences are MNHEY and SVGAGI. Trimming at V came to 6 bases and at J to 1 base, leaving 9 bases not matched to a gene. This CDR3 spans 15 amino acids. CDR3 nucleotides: TGTGCCAGCAGAGGCGCGTCGGACAGGTCCTACGAGCAGTACTTC. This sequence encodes CASRGASDRSYEQYF.

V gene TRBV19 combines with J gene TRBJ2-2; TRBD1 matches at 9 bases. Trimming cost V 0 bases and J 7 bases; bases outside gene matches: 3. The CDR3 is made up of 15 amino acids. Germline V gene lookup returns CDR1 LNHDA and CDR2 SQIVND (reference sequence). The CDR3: CASSIEDRGDGELFF. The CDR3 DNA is TGTGCCAGTAGTATAGAGGACAGGGGAGACGGGGAGCTGTTTTTT.

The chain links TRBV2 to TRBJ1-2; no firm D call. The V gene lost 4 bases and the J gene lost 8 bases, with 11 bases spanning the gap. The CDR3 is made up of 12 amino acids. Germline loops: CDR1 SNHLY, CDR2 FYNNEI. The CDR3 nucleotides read TGTGCCAGCAGTGGACTGTCGGGAGGCTACACCTTC. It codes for CASSGLSGGYTF.

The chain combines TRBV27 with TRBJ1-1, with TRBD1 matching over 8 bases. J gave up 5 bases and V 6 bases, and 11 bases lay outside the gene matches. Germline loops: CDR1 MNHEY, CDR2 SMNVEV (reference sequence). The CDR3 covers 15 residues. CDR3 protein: CASSPLGQGGTEAFF. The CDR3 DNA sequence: TGTGCCAGCAGCCCACTCGGACAGGGTGGGACTGAAGCTTTCTTT.

CDR3 DNA sequence: TGTGCCAGCAGCACTTCAACTACAGGGGGCGAGACCCAGTACTTC. Translating gives CASSTSTTGGETQYF. This chain connects TRBV5-6 to TRBJ2-5, with TRBD1 identical over 9 bases. This CDR3 comprises 15 residues. Trimming cost V 4 bases and J 5 bases; bases outside gene matches: 9. Germline V gives CDR1 SGHDT, CDR2 YYEEEE.

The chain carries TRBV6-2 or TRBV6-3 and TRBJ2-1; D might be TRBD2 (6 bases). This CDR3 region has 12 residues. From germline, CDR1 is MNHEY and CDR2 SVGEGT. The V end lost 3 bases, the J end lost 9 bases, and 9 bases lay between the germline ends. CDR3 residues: CASSYGTLEQFF. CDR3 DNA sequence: TGTGCCAGCAGTTATGGGACTCTTGAGCAGTTCTTC.

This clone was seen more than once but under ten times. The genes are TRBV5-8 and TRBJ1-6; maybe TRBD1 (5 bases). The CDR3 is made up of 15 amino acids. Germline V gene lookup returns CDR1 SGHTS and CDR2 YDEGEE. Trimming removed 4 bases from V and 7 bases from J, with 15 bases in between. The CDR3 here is CASSLGGRGNSPLHF. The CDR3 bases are TGTGCCAGCAGCCTGGGCGGAAGGGGAAATTCACCCCTCCACTTT.

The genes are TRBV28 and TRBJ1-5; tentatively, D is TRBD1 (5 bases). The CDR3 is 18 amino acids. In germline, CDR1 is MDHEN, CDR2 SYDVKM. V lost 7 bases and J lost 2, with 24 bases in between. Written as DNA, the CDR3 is TGTGCCAGCACCACTAGAGGGGTCGGGAGTATTCGCAATCAGCCCCAGCATTTT. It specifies CASTTRGVGSIRNQPQHF.

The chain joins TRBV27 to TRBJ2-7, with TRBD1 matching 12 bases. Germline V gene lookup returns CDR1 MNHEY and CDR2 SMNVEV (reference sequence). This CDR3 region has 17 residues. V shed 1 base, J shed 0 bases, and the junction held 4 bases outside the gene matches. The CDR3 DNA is TGTGCCAGCAGTTTATTATCGGGACAGGGGGCCTCCTACGAGCAGTACTTC. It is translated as CASSLLSGQGASYEQYF.

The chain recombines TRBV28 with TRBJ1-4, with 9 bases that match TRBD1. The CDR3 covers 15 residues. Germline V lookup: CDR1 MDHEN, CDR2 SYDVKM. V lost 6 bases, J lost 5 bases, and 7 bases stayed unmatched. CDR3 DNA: TGTGCCAGCAGAAAACAGGGGGCGACAAATGAAAAACTGTTTTTT. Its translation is CASRKQGATNEKLFF.

As DNA, the CDR3 is TGTGCCAGCAGCTTAGGGGGGACTGAGATATCTGAAGCTTTCTTT. Translated, it gives CASSLGGTEISEAFF. This chain joins TRBV7-9 and TRBJ1-1; the D gene is possibly TRBD1 (5 bases). This CDR3 is built from 15 residues. The germline CDR1 and CDR2 sequences are SEHNR and FQNEAQ (reference sequence). Trimming pared 1 base from V and 6 bases from J, leaving 15 bases between.

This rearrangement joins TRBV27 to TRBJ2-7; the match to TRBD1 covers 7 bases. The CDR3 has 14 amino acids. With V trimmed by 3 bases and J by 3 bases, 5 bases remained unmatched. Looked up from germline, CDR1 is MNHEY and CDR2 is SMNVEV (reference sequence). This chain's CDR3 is CASSFRTGDYEQYF. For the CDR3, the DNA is TGTGCCAGCAGTTTTAGGACAGGAGACTACGAGCAGTACTTC.

CDR3 region: CASSLAAPYNEQFF. The CDR3 DNA reads TGTGCCAGCAGTCTAGCGGCCCCCTACAATGAGCAGTTCTTC. The V and J genes are TRBV6-5 and TRBJ2-1, with 7 positions matching TRBD2. The CDR3 spans 14 residues. CDR1 and CDR2 (germline): MNHEY, SVGAGI. V dropped 5 bases and J dropped 2; count of bases not matched to a gene: 3.

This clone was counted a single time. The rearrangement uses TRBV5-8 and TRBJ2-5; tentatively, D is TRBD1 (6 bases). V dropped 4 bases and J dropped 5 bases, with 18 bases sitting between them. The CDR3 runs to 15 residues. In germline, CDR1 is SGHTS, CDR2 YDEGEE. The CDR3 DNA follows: TGTGCCAGCAGCATACACTCCAGGGGCGGGGAGACCCAGTACTTC. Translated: CASSIHSRGGETQYF.

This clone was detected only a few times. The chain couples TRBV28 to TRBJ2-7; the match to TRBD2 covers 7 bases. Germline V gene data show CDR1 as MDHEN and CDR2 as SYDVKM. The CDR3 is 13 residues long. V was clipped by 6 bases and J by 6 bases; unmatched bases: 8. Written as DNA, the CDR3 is TGTGCCAGCAGGAAAATGGGGGGGTCCGAGCAGTACTTC. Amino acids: CASRKMGGSEQYF. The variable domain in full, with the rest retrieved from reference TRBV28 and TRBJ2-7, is DVKVTQSSRYLVKRTGEKVFLECVQDMDHENMFWYRQDPGLGLRLIYFSYDVKMKEKGDIPEGYSVSREKKERFSLILESASTNQTSMYLCASRKMGGSEQYFGPGTRLTVT.